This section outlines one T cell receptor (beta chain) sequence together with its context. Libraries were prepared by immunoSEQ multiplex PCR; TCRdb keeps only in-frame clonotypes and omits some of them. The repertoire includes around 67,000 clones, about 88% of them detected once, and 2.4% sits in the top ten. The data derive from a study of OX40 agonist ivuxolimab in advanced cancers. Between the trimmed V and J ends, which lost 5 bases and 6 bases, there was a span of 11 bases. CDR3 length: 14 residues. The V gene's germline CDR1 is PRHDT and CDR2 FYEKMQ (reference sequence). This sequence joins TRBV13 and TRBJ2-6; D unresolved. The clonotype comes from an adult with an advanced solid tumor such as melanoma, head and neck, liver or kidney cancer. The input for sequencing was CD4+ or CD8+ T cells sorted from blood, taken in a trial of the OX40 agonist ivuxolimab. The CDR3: CASSQLGTANVLTF. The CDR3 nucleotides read TGTGCCAGCAGCCAACTTGGTACGGCCAACGTCCTGACTTTC.